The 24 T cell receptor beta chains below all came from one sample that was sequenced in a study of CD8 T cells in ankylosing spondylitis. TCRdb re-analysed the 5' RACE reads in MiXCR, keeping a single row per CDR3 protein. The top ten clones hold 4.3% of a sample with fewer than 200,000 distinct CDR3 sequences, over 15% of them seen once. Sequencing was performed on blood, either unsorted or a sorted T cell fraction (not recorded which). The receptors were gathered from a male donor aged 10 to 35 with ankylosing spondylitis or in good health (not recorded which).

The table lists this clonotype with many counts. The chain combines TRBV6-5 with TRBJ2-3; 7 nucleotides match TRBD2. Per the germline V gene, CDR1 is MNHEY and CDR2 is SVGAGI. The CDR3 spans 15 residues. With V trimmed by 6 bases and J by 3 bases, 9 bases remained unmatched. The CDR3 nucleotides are TGTGCCAGCAGGGAGGGGCGGGAGTGGACAGATACGCAGTATTTT. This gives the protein CASREGREWTDTQYF.

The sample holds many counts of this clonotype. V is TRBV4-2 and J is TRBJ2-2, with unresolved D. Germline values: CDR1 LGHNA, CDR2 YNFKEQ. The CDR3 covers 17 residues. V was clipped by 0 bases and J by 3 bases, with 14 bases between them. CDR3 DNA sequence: TGTGCCAGCAGCCAAGATACCGGTGGGTTGGACACCGGGGAGCTGTTTTTT. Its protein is CASSQDTGGLDTGELFF.

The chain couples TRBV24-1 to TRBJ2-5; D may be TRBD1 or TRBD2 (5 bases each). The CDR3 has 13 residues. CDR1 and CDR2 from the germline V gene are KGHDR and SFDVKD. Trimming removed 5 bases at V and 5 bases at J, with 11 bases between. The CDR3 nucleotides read TGTGCCACCAGTGCTCCGGGGACGGAGACCCAGTACTTC. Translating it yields CATSAPGTETQYF.

CDR3 loop: CASSSRTSGRALSTDTQYF. The CDR3 DNA reads as TGTGCCAGCAGTTCCCGGACTAGCGGGAGGGCCCTCAGCACAGATACGCAGTATTTT. The genes are TRBV6-6 and TRBJ2-3; 15 bases agree with TRBD2. CDR3 size: 19 residues. Germline CDR1 MNHNY, CDR2 SVGAGI (reference sequence). Unmatched junction bases numbered 8, after V lost 4 bases and J lost 0 bases.

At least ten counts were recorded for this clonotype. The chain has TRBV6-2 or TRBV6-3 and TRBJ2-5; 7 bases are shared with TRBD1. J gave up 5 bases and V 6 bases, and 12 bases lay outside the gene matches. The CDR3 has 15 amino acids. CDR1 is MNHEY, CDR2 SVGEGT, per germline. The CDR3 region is CASSKPRQGGETQYF. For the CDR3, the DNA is TGTGCCAGCAGCAAACCAAGACAGGGCGGCGAGACCCAGTACTTC.

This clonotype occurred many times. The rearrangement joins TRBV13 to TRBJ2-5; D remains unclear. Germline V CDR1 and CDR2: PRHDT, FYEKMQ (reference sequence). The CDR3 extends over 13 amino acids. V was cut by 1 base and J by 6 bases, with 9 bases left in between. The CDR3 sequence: CASSLVAVKTQYF. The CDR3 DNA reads TGTGCCAGCAGCTTAGTGGCAGTGAAGACCCAGTACTTC.

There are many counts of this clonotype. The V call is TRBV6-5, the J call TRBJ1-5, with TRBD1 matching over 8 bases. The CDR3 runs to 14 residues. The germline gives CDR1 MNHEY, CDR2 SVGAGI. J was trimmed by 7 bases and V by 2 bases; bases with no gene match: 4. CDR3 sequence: CASSYGQGGQPQHF. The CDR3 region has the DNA TGTGCCAGCAGTTACGGACAGGGAGGGCAGCCCCAGCATTTT.

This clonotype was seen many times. The DNA of the CDR3 is TGCAGTGCTAGAGATGGACGGGAGGCCGGGGAGACCCAGTACTTC. This encodes CSARDGREAGETQYF. J is TRBJ2-5 and V is TRBV20-1, with TRBD2 matching over 7 bases. CDR1 and CDR2 from the germline V gene are DFQATT and SNEGSKA (reference sequence). Losses at the gene ends were 0 bases for V and 5 bases for J; bases not matched to a gene: 9. The CDR3 totals 15 residues.

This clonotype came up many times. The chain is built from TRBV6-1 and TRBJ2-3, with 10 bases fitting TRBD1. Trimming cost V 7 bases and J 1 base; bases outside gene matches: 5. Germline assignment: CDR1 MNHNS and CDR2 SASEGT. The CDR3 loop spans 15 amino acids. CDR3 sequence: CASNSGTGGTDTQYF. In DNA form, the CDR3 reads TGTGCCAGCAACTCCGGGACAGGGGGCACAGATACGCAGTATTTT.

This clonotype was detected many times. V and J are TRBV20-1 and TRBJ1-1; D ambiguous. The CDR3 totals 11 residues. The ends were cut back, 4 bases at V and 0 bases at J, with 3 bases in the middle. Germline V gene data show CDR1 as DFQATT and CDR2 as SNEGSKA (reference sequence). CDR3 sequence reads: CSAKVNTEAFF. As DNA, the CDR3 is TGCAGTGCTAAGGTGAACACTGAAGCTTTCTTT.

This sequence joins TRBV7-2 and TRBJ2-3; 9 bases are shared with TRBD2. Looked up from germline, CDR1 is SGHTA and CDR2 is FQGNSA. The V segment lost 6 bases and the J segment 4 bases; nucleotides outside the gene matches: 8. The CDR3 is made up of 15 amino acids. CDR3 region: CASRFSGSNADTQYF. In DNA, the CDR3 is TGTGCCAGCAGGTTTAGCGGGAGTAACGCAGATACGCAGTATTTT.

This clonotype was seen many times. For the CDR3, the DNA is TGTGCCAGCAGCGGACAGGGGAGTGTCCCTATTGGGGCCAACGTCCTGACTTTC. As protein: CASSGQGSVPIGANVLTF. The rearrangement links TRBV11-2 to TRBJ2-6, with 9 bases matching TRBD1. The CDR3 runs to 18 residues. The ends lost 5 bases at V and 3 bases at J; junction bases unmatched: 11. The germline V gene has CDR1 SGHAT and CDR2 FQNNGV.

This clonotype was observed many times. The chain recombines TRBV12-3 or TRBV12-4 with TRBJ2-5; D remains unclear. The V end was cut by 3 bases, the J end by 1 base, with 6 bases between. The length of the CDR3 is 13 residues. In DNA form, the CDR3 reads TGTGCCAGCAGTTTTAACGTCCAAGAGACCCAGTACTTC. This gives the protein CASSFNVQETQYF.

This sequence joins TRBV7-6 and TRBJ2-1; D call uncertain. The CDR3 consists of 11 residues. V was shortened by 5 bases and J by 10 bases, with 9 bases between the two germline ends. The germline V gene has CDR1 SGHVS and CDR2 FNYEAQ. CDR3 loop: CASSPGPEQFF. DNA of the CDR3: TGTGCCAGCAGCCCTGGGCCCGAGCAGTTCTTC.

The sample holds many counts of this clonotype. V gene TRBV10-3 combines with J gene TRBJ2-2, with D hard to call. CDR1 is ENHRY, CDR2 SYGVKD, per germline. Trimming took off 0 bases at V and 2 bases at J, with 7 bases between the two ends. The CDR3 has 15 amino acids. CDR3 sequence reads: CAISESVSNTGELFF. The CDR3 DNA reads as TGTGCCATCAGTGAGTCGGTCTCTAACACCGGGGAGCTGTTTTTT.

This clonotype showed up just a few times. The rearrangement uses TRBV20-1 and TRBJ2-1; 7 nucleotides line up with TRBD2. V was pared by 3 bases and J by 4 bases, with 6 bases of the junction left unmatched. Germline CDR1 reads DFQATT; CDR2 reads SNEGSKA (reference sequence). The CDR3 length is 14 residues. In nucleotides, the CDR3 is TGCAGTGCTAGTCGGGAGGCGGGATACAATGAGCAGTTCTTC. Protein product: CSASREAGYNEQFF.

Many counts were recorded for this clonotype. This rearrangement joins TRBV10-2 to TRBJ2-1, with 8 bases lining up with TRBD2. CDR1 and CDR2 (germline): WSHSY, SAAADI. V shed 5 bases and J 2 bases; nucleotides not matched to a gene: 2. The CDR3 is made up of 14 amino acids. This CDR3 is CASSISGTYNEQFF. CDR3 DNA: TGCGCCAGCAGTATTAGCGGGACCTACAATGAGCAGTTCTTC.

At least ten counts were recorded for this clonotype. CDR3 sequence: CASSYSSRGVPRYTF. The CDR3 DNA is TGTGCCAGCAGTTACTCGAGCAGGGGAGTTCCGCGCTACACCTTC. V usage is TRBV6-5 and J usage is TRBJ1-2; D is possibly TRBD1 (6 bases). CDR3 length: 15 residues. Per the germline V gene, CDR1 is MNHEY and CDR2 is SVGAGI. V lost 0 bases and J lost 9, with 17 bases in between.

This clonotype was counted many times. The CDR3 nucleotides are TGCAGTGCTATGTGGGAGCGGGCTTCCCAAGAGACCCAGTACTTC. The encoded protein is CSAMWERASQETQYF. The V call is TRBV20-1, the J call TRBJ2-5; tentative D call: TRBD2 (6 bases). CDR3 length: 15 residues. V lost 4 bases and J 1 base, leaving 16 bases between the germline ends. Germline lookup yields CDR1 DFQATT and CDR2 SNEGSKA (reference sequence).

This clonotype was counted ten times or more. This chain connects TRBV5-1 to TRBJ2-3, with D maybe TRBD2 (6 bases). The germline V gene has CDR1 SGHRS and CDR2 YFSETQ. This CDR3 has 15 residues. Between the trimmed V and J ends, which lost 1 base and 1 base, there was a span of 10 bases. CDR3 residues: CASSLTGVGTDTQYF. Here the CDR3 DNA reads TGCGCCAGCAGCTTGACGGGGGTGGGCACAGATACGCAGTATTTT.

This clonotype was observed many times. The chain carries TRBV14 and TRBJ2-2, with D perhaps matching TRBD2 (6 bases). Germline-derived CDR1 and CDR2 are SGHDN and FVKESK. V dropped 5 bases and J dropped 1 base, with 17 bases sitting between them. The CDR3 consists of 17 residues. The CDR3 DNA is TGTGCCAGCAGCACCCGGGACTTAGGGTGGAACACCGGGGAGCTGTTTTTT. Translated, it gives CASSTRDLGWNTGELFF.

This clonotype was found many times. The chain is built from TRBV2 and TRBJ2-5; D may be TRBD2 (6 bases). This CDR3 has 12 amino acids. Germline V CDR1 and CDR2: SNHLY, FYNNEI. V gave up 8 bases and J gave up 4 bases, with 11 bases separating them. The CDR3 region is CASGDWGETQYF. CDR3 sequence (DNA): TGTGCCAGCGGGGACTGGGGAGAGACCCAGTACTTC.

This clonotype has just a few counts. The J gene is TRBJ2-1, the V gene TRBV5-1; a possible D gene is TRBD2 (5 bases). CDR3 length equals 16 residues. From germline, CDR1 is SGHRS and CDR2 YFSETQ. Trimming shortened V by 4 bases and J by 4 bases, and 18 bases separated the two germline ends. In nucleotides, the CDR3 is TGCGCCAGCAGCACGTTTTTTAGTGGACTGTACAATGAGCAGTTCTTC. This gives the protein CASSTFFSGLYNEQFF.

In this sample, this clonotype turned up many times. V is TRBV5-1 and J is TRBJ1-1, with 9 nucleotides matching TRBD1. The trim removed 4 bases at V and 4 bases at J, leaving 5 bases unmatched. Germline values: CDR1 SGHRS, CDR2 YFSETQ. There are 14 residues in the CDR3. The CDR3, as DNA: TGCGCCAGCAGCACGGGACAGGGTGGCACTGAAGCTTTCTTT. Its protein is CASSTGQGGTEAFF.